Below are 8 T cell receptor beta chains sequenced from a single sample in a study of CD8+ T cells in alopecia areata. Isolated RNA was reverse transcribed into cDNA used as the sequencing template. Measured with immunoSEQ multiplex PCR; TCRdb has only the in-frame clones, and not every one. The table has some 190,000 clones, roughly 66% seen once. This sample's treatment: oral pan-JAK inhibitor, 5-10 mg twice daily. This sample comprised CD4+ T cells sorted from blood, obtained at week 24, from a patient treated with tofacitinib. The receptors originated from a human donor with alopecia areata.

J is TRBJ2-1 and V is TRBV2, with D perhaps TRBD1 (5 bases). The CDR3 runs 12 residues. The V and J ends lost 9 bases and 1 base respectively, with 7 bases between them. CDR1 is SNHLY, CDR2 FYNNEI, per germline. The CDR3 coding sequence is TGTGCCAGGGGGCCTTCCTACAATGAGCAGTTCTTC. Translation: CARGPSYNEQFF.

A word on this clone: Within the sample, other DNA sequences also encode this same CDR3. This chain connects TRBV5-1 to TRBJ2-7; a possible D gene is TRBD2 (5 bases). The CDR3 is 13 residues long. Per the germline V gene, CDR1 is SGHRS and CDR2 is YFSETQ. V lost 0 bases to trimming and J lost 2 bases, with 6 bases between them. The chain's CDR3 is CASSLDGTYEQYF. CDR3 DNA: TGCGCCAGCAGCTTGGACGGGACCTACGAGCAGTACTTC.

This rearrangement joins TRBV7-9 to TRBJ1-1, with 9 bases identical to TRBD1. The CDR3 is made up of 15 amino acids. Germline CDR1 is SEHNR and CDR2 is FQNEAQ (reference sequence). Trimming cost V 5 bases and J 8 bases; bases outside gene matches: 12. This CDR3 reads CASSHGDRELSEAFF. CDR3 coding DNA: TGTGCCAGCAGCCACGGGGACAGGGAGTTGTCGGAAGCTTTCTTT.

This clone was seen more than once but under ten times. V gene TRBV7-2 combines with J gene TRBJ2-3, with 8 bases fitting TRBD2. CDR1 is SGHTA and CDR2 is FQGNSA in the germline V gene. There are 14 residues in the CDR3. V shed 5 bases and J 9 bases; nucleotides not matched to a gene: 10. The CDR3 sequence: CASSPRSGGDTQYF. The CDR3 coding sequence is TGTGCCAGCAGCCCAAGGTCGGGGGGGGACACGCAGTATTTT. Looking up the rest from reference TRBV7-2 and TRBJ2-3 gives the full variable domain: GAGVSQSPSNKVTEKGKDVELRCDPISGHTALYWYRQSLGQGLEFLIYFQGNSAPDKSGLPSDRFSAERTGGSVSTLTIQRTQQEDSAVYLCASSPRSGGDTQYFGPGTRLTVL.

This clone was found once. The V gene is TRBV5-1, the J gene TRBJ1-2; no reliable D call. CDR1 is SGHRS and CDR2 is YFSETQ in the germline V gene. The V gene lost 1 base and the J gene lost 1 base, with 11 bases spanning the gap. This CDR3 region has 15 residues. The CDR3 coding sequence is TGCGCCAGCAGCTTGAGGGCGGCGAATAACTATGGCTACACCTTC. Its translation: CASSLRAANNYGYTF.

This rearrangement joins TRBV11-2 to TRBJ1-6; 9 bases fit TRBD1. Trimming cost V 5 bases and J 10 bases; bases outside gene matches: 9. CDR1 and CDR2 (germline): SGHAT, FQNNGV. The CDR3 is made up of 15 amino acids. CDR3 sequence: CASSLRDRAKSPLHF. CDR3 sequence (DNA): TGTGCCAGCAGCCTCCGGGACAGGGCGAAATCACCCCTCCACTTT.

This chain joins TRBV2 and TRBJ1-6; 9 bases are shared with TRBD1. CDR1 and CDR2 (germline): SNHLY, FYNNEI. The junction had 8 bases not matched to a gene; V was cut back by 4 bases and J by 7 bases. This CDR3 is built from 16 residues. This CDR3 is CASSASGGQGNSPLHF. The CDR3 DNA reads TGTGCCAGCAGTGCCTCCGGGGGACAGGGAAATTCACCCCTCCACTTT.

The chain joins TRBV5-4 to TRBJ2-3, with D perhaps given as TRBD1 or TRBD2 (5 bases each). V shed 4 bases and J shed 2 bases, with 17 bases lying between them. The germline CDR1 and CDR2 sequences are SGHNT and YYREEE (reference sequence). There are 16 residues in the CDR3. CDR3: CASSMGGPGNTDTQYF. CDR3 DNA: TGTGCCAGCAGCATGGGCGGGCCAGGGAACACAGATACGCAGTATTTT.